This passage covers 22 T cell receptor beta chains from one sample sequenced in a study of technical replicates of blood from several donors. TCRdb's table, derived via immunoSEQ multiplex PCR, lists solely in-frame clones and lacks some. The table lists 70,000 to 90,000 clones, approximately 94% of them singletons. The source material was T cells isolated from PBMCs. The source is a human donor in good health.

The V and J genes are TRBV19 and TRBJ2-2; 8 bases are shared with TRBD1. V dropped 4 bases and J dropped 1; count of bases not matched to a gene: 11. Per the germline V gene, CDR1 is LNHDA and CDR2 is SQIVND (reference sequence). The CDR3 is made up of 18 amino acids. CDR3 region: CASSRTSGTGVNTGELFF. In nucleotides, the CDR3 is TGTGCCAGTAGTAGGACCTCAGGGACAGGAGTGAACACCGGGGAGCTGTTTTTT.

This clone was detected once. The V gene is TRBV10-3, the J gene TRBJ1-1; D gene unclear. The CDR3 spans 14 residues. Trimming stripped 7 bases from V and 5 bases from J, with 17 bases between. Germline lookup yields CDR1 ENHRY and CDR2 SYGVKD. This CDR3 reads CAIKSLMSHTEAFF. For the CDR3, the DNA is TGTGCCATCAAAAGTCTTATGTCACATACTGAAGCTTTCTTT.

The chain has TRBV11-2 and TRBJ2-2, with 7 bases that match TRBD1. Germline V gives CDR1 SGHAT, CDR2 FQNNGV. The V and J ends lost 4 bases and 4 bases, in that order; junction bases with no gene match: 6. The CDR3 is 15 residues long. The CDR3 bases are TGTGCCAGCAGCTCGACAGGGTTAATCACCGGGGAGCTGTTTTTT. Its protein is CASSSTGLITGELFF. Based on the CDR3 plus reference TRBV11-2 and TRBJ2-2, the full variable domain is EAGVAQSPRYKIIEKRQSVAFWCNPISGHATLYWYQQILGQGPKLLIQFQNNGVVDDSQLPKDRFSAERLKGVDSTLKIQPAKLEDSAVYLCASSSTGLITGELFFGEGSRLTVL.

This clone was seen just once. The CDR3 reads CASSLHRGSNTGELFF. CDR3 DNA sequence: TGTGCCAGCAGCTTGCACAGGGGGTCCAACACCGGGGAGCTGTTTTTT. This chain joins TRBV7-9 and TRBJ2-2; 8 nucleotides line up with TRBD1. Germline assignment: CDR1 SEHNR and CDR2 FQNEAQ (reference sequence). This CDR3 is 16 amino acids long. The V gene end was trimmed by 3 bases and the J gene end by 2 bases; junction bases not matched to a gene: 5.

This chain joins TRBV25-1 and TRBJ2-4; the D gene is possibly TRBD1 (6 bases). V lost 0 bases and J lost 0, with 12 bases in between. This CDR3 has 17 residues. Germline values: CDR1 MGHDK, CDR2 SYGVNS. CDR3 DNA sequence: TGTGCCAGCAGTGAATATAAGGACAGCGCAGCCAAAAACATTCAGTACTTC. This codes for CASSEYKDSAAKNIQYF. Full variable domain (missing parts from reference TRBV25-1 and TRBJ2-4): EADIYQTPRYLVIGTGKKITLECSQTMGHDKMYWYQQDPGMELHLIHYSYGVNSTEKGDLSSESTVSRIRTEHFPLTLESARPSHTSQYLCASSEYKDSAAKNIQYFGAGTRLSVL.

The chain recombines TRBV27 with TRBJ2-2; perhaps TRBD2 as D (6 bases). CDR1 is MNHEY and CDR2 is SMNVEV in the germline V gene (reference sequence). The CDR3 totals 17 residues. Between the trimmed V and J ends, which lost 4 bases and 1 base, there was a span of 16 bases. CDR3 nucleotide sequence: TGTGCCAGCAGTTCGCCGCTTTCGGGGGAGAACACCGGGGAGCTGTTTTTT. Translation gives CASSSPLSGENTGELFF.

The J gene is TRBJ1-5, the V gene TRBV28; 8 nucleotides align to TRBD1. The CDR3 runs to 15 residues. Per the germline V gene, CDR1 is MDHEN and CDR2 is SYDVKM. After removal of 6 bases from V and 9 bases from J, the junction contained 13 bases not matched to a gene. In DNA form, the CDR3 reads TGTGCCAGCAGCCAGGACAGGGAGATCGTTTTGCCCCAGCATTTT. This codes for CASSQDREIVLPQHF. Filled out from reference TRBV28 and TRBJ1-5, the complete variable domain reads DVKVTQSSRYLVKRTGEKVFLECVQDMDHENMFWYRQDPGLGLRLIYFSYDVKMKEKGDIPEGYSVSREKKERFSLILESASTNQTSMYLCASSQDREIVLPQHFGDGTRLSIL.

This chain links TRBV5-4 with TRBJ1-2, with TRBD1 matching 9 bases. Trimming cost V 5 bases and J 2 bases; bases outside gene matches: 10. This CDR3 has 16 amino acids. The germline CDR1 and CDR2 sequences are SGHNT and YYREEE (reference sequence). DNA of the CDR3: TGTGCCAGCAGGCAGACCGGGACAGGGATAAACTATGGCTACACCTTC. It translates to CASRQTGTGINYGYTF.

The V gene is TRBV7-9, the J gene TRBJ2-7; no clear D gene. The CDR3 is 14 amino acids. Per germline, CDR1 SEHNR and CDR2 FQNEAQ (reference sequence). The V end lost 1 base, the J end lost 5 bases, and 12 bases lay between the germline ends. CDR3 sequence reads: CASSLELVLHEQYF. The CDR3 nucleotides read TGTGCCAGCAGCTTAGAGCTAGTTCTCCACGAGCAGTACTTC.

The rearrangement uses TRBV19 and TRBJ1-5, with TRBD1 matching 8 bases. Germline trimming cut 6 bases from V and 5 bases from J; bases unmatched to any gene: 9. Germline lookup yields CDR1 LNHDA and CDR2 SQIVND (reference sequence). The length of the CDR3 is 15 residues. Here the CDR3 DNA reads TGTGCCAGTAGCAACCCCCCAGGGGGCGATCAGCCCCAGCATTTT. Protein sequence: CASSNPPGGDQPQHF.

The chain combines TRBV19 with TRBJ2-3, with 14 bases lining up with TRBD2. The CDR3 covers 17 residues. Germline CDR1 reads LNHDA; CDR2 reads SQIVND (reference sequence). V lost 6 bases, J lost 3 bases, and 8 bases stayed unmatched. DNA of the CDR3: TGTGCCAGTAGCGAAACCTGGACTAGCGGGAGGACAGATACGCAGTATTTT. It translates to CASSETWTSGRTDTQYF.

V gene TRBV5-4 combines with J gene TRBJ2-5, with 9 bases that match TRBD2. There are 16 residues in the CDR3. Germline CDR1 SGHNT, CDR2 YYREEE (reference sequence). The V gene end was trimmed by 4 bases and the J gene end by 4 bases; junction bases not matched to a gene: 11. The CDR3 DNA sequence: TGTGCCAGCAGCGTACTGGGGGCGGGAGGGTTAGAGACCCAGTACTTC. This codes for CASSVLGAGGLETQYF.

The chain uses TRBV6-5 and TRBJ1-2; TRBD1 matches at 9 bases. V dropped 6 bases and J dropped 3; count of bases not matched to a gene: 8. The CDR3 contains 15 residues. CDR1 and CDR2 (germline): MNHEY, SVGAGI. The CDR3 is CASRSQGASYYGYTF. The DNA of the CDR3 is TGTGCCAGCAGATCACAGGGGGCTTCATACTATGGCTACACCTTC.

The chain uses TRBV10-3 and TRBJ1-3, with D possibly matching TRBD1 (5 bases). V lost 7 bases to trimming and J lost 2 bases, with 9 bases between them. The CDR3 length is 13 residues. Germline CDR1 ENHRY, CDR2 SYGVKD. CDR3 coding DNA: TGTGCCATCAATACAGGTGCTGGAAACACCATATATTTT. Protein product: CAINTGAGNTIYF.

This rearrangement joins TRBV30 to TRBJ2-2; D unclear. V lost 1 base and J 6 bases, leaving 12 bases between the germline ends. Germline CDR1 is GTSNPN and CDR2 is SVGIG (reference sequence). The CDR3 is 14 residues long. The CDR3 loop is CAWSGSLLSGELFF. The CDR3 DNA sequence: TGTGCCTGGAGTGGGAGTCTCCTCTCCGGGGAGCTGTTTTTT.

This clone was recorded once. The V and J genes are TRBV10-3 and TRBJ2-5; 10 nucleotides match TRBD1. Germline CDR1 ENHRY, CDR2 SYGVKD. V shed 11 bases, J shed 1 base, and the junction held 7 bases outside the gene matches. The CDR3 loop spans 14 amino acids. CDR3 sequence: CAAGGTGVQETQYF. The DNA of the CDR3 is TGTGCCGCCGGAGGGACAGGGGTCCAAGAGACCCAGTACTTC.

The CDR3 region is CASSPPGQGREKLFF. CDR3 in DNA: TGTGCCAGCAGTCCGCCGGGACAGGGGAGAGAAAAACTGTTTTTT. The chain couples TRBV28 to TRBJ1-4; 10 bases map to TRBD1. Losses at the gene ends were 5 bases for V and 8 bases for J; bases not matched to a gene: 8. Germline V gene data show CDR1 as MDHEN and CDR2 as SYDVKM. This CDR3 is 15 amino acids long.

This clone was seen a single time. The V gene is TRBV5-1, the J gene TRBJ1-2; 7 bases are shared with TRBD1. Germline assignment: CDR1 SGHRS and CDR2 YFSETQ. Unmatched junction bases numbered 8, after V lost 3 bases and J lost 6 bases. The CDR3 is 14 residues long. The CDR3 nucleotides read TGCGCCAGCAGCTCCCCCGACAGGGCAAATGGCTACACCTTC. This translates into CASSSPDRANGYTF.

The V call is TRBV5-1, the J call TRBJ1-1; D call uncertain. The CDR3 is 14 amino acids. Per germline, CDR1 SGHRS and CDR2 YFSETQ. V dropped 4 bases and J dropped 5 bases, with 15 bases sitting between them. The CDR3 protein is CASSKQPPATEAFF. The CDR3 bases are TGCGCCAGCAGCAAACAGCCCCCTGCGACTGAAGCTTTCTTT.

DNA of the CDR3: TGTGCCAGCCCGACCCACCAGACAGGCTCAGTATTACCCGAGCAGTACTTC. Translated: CASPTHQTGSVLPEQYF. The gene calls are TRBV2 and TRBJ2-7, with TRBD1 as a possible D gene (6 bases). The CDR3 runs 17 residues. V lost 8 bases and J 6 bases, leaving 29 bases between the germline ends. The germline V gene has CDR1 SNHLY and CDR2 FYNNEI.

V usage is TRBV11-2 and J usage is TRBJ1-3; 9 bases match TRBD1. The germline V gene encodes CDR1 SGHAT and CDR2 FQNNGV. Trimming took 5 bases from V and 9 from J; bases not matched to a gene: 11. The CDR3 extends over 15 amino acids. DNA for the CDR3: TGTGCCAGCAGCCGAATACAGGGGGCTCGAGGCACCATATATTTT. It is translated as CASSRIQGARGTIYF.

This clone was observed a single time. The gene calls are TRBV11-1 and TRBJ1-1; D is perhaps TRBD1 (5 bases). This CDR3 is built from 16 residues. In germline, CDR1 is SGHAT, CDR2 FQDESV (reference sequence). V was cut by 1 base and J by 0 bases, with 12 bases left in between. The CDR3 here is CASSLGRVLVNTEAFF. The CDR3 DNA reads TGTGCCAGCAGCTTAGGCAGGGTCCTAGTGAACACTGAAGCTTTCTTT.